The following is a T cell receptor beta chain sequence with its context. What it recognizes is unknown. This record comes from a study of shared clonotypes between healthy human individuals. Study-wide results and caveats: The represented genetic and exposure-history diversity was limited by the small number of donors. Rarefaction gave evidence that sorted-subset sequencing remained incomplete despite large depth. Relative to memory subsets, naive subsets generally showed larger estimated richness.

Trimming took 3 bases from V and 4 from J, leaving 14 bases between them. Per germline, CDR1 SGDLS and CDR2 YYNGEE. CDR3 length: 16 residues. Every subset's genomic DNA went evenly onto several immunoSEQ plates. Assay: immunoSEQ multiplex PCR; the TCRdb copy retains only in-frame clones and omits some. The repertoire consists of over a million clones, with approximately 68% occurring once and the leading ten covering approximately 1.5%. This clonotype was sampled from a man aged 18 to 29 in good health. This rearrangement joins TRBV9 to TRBJ1-6; TRBD1 might be the D (6 bases). Source material: memory CD4+ T cells sorted from blood. Regarding subset: CD45RA-negative fraction. The CDR3 loop reads CASSARQGGYNSPLHF. DNA for the CDR3: TGTGCCAGCAGCGCCCGACAAGGGGGTTATAATTCACCCCTCCACTTT.